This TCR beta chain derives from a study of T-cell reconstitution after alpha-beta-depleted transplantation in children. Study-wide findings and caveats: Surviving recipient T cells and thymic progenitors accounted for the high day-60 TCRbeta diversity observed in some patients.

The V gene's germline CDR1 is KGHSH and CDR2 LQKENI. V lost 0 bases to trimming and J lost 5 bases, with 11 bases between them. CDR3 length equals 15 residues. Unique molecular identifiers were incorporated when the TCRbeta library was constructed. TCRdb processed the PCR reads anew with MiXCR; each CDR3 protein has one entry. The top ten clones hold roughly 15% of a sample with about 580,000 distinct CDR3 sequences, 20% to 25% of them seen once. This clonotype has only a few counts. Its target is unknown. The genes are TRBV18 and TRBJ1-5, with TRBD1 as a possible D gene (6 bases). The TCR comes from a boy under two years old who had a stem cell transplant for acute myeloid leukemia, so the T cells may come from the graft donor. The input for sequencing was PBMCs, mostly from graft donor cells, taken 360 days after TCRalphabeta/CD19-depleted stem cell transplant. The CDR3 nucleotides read TGTGCCAGCTCACCACCGGGGGCAGGTGATCAGCCCCAGCATTTT. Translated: CASSPPGAGDQPQHF.